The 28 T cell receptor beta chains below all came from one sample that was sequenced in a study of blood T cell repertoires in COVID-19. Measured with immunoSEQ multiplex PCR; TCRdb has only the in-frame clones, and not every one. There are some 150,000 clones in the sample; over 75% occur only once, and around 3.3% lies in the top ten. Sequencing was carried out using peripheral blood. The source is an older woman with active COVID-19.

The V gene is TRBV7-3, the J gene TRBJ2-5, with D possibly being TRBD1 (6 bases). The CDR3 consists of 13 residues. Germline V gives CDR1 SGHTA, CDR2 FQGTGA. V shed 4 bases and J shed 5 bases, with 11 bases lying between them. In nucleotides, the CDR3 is TGTGCCAGCAGCTGGAAAAGGGGGGAGACCCAGTACTTC. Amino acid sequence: CASSWKRGETQYF.

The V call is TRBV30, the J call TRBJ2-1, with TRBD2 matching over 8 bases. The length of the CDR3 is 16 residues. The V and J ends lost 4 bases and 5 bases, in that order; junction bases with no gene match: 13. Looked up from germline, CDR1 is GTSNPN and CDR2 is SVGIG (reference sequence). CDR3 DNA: TGTGCCTGGATGGGGGGCACACTAGCGGAAGACAATGAGCAGTTCTTC. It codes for CAWMGGTLAEDNEQFF.

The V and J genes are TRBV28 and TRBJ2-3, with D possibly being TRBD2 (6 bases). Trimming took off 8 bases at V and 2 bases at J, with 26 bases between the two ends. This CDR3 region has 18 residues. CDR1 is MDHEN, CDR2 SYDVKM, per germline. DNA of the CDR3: TGTGCCAGCGGCTGGGGGGACTTTAGCACCGGGGACACAGATACGCAGTATTTT. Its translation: CASGWGDFSTGDTDTQYF.

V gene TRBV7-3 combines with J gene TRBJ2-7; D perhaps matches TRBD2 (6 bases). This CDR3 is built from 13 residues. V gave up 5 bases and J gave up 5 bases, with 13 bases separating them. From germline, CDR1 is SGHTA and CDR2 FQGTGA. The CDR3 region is CASSPRETHEQYF. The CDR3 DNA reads TGTGCCAGCAGCCCACGGGAGACCCACGAGCAGTACTTC.

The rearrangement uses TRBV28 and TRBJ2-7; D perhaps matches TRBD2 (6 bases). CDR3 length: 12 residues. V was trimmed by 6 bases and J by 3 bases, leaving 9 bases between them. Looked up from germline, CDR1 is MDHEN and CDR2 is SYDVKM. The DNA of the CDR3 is TGTGCCAGCAGGCCCGGGGGCTACGAGCAGTACTTC. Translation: CASRPGGYEQYF.

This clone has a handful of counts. The CDR3 nucleotides read TGTGCCAGTAGCCCGGGCAGGGGCGGTTCACCCCTCCACTTT. This sequence encodes CASSPGRGGSPLHF. The chain carries TRBV19 and TRBJ1-6, with D tentatively TRBD1 (6 bases). The CDR3 extends over 14 amino acids. The germline CDR1 and CDR2 sequences are LNHDA and SQIVND (reference sequence). Deletions cut 6 bases from V and 9 bases from J, with 15 bases between.

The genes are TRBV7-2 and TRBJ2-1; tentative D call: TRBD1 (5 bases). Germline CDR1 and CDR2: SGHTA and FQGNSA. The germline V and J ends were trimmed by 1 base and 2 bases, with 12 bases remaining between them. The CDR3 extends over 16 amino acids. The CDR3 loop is CASSLVRQQPYNEQFF. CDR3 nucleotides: TGTGCCAGCAGCTTAGTTCGACAGCAACCCTACAATGAGCAGTTCTTC.

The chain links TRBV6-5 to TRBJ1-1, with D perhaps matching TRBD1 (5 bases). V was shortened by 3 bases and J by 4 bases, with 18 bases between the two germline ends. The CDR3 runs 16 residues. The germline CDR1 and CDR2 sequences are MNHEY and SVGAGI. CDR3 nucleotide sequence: TGTGCCAGCAGTTATTCGGGGGGTACTAAGGGCACTGAAGCTTTCTTT. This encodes CASSYSGGTKGTEAFF.

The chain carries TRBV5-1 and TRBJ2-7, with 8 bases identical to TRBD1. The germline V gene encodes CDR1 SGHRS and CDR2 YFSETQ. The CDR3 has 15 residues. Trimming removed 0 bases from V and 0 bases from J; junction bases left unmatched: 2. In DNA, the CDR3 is TGCGCCAGCAGCTTGGGACAGGGGCCCTCCTACGAGCAGTACTTC. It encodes CASSLGQGPSYEQYF.

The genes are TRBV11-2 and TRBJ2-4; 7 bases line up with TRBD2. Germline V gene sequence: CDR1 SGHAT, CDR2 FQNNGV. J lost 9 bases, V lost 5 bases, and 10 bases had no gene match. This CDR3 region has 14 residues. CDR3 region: CASSRGVALRIQYF. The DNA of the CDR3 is TGTGCCAGCAGCCGGGGGGTCGCGTTGCGCATTCAGTACTTC. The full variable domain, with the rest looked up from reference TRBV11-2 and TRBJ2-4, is EAGVAQSPRYKIIEKRQSVAFWCNPISGHATLYWYQQILGQGPKLLIQFQNNGVVDDSQLPKDRFSAERLKGVDSTLKIQPAKLEDSAVYLCASSRGVALRIQYFGAGTRLSVL.

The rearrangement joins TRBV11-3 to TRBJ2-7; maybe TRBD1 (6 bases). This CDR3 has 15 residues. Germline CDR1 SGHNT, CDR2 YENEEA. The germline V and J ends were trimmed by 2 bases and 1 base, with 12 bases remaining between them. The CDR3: CASSLSGRGSYEQYF. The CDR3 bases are TGTGCCAGCAGCTTATCGGGCAGGGGATCCTACGAGCAGTACTTC.

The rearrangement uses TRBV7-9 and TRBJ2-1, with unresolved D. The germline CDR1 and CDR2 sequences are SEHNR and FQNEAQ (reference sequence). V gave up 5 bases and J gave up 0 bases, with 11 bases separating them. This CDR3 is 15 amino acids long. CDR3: CASSPTGYSYNEQFF. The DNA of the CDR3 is TGTGCCAGCAGCCCCACTGGTTACTCCTACAATGAGCAGTTCTTC. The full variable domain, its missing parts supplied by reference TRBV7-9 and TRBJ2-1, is DTGVSQNPRHKITKRGQNVTFRCDPISEHNRLYWYRQTLGQGPEFLTYFQNEAQLEKSRLLSDRFSAERPKGSFSTLEIQRTEQGDSAMYLCASSPTGYSYNEQFFGPGTRLTVL.

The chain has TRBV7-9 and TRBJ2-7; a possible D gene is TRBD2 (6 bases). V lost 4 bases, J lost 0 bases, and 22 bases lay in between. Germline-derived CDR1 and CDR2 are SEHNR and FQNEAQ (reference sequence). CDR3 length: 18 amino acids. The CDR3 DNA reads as TGTGCCAGCAGCTCTAAAAGTAACCTAGCGTTGAGCTCCTACGAGCAGTACTTC. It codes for CASSSKSNLALSSYEQYF.

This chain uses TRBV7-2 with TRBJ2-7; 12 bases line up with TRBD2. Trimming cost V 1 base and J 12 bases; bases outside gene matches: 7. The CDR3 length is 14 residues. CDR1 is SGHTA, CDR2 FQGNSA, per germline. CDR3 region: CASSLGPTSGRPYF. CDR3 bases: TGTGCCAGCAGCTTAGGTCCTACTAGCGGGAGGCCGTACTTC. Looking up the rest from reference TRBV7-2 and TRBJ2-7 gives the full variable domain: GAGVSQSPSNKVTEKGKDVELRCDPISGHTALYWYRQSLGQGLEFLIYFQGNSAPDKSGLPSDRFSAERTGGSVSTLTIQRTQQEDSAVYLCASSLGPTSGRPYFGPGTRLTVT.

CDR3: CASSPQLAAGYEQYF. The CDR3 DNA is TGTGCCAGCAGTCCCCAACTAGCGGCGGGCTACGAGCAGTACTTC. The gene calls are TRBV6-2 or TRBV6-3 and TRBJ2-7, with 8 bases matching TRBD2. The CDR3 runs 15 residues. Trimming took 5 bases from V and 3 from J; bases not matched to a gene: 9. Germline values: CDR1 MNHEY, CDR2 SVGEGT.

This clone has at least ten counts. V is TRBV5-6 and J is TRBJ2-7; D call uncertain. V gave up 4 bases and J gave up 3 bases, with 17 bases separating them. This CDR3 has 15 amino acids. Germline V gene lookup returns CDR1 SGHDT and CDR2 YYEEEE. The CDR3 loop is CASSPGATNYYEQYF. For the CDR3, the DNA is TGTGCCAGCAGCCCCGGAGCCACGAATTACTACGAGCAGTACTTC.

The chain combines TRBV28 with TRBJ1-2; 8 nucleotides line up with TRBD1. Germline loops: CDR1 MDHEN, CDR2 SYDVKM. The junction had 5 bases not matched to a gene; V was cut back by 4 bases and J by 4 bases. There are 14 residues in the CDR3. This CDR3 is CASSSAGGGYGYTF. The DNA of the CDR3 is TGTGCCAGCAGTTCTGCAGGGGGCGGCTATGGCTACACCTTC.

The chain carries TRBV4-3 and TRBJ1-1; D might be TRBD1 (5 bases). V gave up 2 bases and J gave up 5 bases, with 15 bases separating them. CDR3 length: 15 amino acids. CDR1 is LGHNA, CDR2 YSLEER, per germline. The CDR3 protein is CASSQFDSLGTEAFF. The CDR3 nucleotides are TGCGCCAGCAGCCAATTCGACAGTCTGGGGACTGAAGCTTTCTTT.

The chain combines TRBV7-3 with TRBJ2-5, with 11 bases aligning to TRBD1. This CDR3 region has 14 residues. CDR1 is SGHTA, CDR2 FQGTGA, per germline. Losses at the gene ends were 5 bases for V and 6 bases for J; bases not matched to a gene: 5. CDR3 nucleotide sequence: TGTGCCAGCAGCCCCGGGACAGGGGGACAGACCCAGTACTTC. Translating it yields CASSPGTGGQTQYF.

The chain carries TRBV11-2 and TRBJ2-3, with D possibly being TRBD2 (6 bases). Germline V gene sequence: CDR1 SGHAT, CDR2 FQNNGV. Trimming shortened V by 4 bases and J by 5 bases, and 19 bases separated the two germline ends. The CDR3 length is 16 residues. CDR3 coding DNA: TGTGCCAGCAGCTCAATACTAGCTGGAGTAAAAGATACGCAGTATTTT. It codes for CASSSILAGVKDTQYF.

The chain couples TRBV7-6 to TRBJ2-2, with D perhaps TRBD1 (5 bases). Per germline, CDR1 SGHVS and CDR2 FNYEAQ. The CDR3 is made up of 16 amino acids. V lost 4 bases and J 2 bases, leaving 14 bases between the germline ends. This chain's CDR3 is CASSSGLGANTGELFF. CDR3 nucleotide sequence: TGTGCCAGCAGCTCCGGGCTAGGGGCTAACACCGGGGAGCTGTTTTTT. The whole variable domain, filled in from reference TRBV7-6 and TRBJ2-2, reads GAGVSQSPRYKVTKRGQDVALRCDPISGHVSLYWYRQALGQGPEFLTYFNYEAQQDKSGLPNDRFSAERPEGSISTLTIQRTEQRDSAMYRCASSSGLGANTGELFFGEGSRLTVL.

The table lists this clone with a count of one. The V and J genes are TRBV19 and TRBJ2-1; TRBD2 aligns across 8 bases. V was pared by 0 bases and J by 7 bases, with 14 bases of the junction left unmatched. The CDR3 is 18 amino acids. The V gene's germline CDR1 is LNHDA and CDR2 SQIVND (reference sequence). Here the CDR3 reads CASSIELAGLGQRNEQFF. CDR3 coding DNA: TGTGCCAGTAGTATAGAACTTGCGGGACTAGGCCAACGTAATGAGCAGTTCTTC.

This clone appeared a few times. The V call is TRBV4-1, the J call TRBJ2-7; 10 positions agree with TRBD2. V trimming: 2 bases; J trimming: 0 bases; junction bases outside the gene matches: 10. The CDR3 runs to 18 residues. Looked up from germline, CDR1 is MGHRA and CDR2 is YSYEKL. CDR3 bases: TGCGCCAGCAGCCAATTTGCTAGCGGGAGTGTAACCTCCTACGAGCAGTACTTC. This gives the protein CASSQFASGSVTSYEQYF.

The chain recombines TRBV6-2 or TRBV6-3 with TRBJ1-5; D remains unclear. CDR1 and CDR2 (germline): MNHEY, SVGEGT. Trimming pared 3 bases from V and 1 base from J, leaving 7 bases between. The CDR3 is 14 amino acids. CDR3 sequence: CASSYSTSNQPQHF. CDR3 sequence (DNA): TGTGCCAGCAGTTATTCTACGAGCAATCAGCCCCAGCATTTT.

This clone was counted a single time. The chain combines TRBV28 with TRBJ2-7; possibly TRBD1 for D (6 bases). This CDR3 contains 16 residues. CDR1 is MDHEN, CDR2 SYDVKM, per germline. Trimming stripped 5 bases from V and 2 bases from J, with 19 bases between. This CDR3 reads CASSALQGKIAYEQYF. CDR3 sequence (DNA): TGTGCCAGCAGTGCCCTACAGGGTAAAATCGCCTACGAGCAGTACTTC.

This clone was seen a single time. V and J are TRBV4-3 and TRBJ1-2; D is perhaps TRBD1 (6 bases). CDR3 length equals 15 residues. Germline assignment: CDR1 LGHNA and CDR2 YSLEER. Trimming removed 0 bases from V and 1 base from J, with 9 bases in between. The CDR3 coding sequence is TGCGCCAGCAGCCAAGAGACAGGATTTAACTATGGCTACACCTTC. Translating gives CASSQETGFNYGYTF.

The CDR3 nucleotides read TGTGCCAGCAGTCACCTAGATTTCTACGAGCAGTACTTC. Its translation is CASSHLDFYEQYF. This chain connects TRBV28 to TRBJ2-7; the D is unclear. Per the germline V gene, CDR1 is MDHEN and CDR2 is SYDVKM. This CDR3 has 13 residues. Trimming left V 5 bases short and J 3 bases short, with 11 bases between.

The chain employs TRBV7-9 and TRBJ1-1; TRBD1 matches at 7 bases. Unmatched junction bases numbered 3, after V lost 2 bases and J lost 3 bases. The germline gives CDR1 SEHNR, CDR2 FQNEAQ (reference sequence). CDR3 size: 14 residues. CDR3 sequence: CASSLTGADTEAFF. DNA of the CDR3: TGTGCCAGCAGCTTAACAGGGGCGGACACTGAAGCTTTCTTT. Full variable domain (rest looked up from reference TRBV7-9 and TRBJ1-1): DTGVSQNPRHKITKRGQNVTFRCDPISEHNRLYWYRQTLGQGPEFLTYFQNEAQLEKSRLLSDRFSAERPKGSFSTLEIQRTEQGDSAMYLCASSLTGADTEAFFGQGTRLTVV.